A selection of T cell receptor beta chains follows, all from one sample in a study of cytomegalovirus exposure and HLA in healthy donors. Sequenced by immunoSEQ multiplex PCR; TCRdb stores in-frame clones only, minus some. The sample's table shows over 100,000 clones. The sequencing input was PBMCs. These receptors were taken from a man younger than 35 in good health and CMV-seronegative. Each CDR3 is given with its conserved first and last residue. The D gene is left open where the match is weak.

v_gene: TRBV29-1
j_gene: TRBJ1-2
d_gene: TRBD1
CDR3aa: CSVVGGLYGYTF
CDR3nt: TGCAGCGTTGTAGGGGGCCTCTATGGCTACACCTTC

v_gene: TRBV11-3
j_gene: TRBJ2-7
d_gene: NA
CDR3aa: CASSSTQGALHEQYF
CDR3nt: TGTGCCAGCAGCTCCACACAAGGGGCGCTCCACGAGCAGTACTTC

v_gene: TRBV7-2
j_gene: TRBJ2-7
d_gene: TRBD2
CDR3aa: CASSLAAGVTYEQYF
CDR3nt: TGTGCCAGCAGCTTAGCGGCGGGAGTTACCTACGAGCAGTACTTC

v_gene: TRBV7-9
j_gene: TRBJ2-7
d_gene: NA
CDR3aa: CAYDRSSYEQYF
CDR3nt: TGTGCCTACGACAGGAGCTCCTACGAGCAGTACTTC

v_gene: TRBV7-9
j_gene: TRBJ1-2
d_gene: NA
CDR3aa: CASSLLGGSFGYTF
CDR3nt: TGTGCCAGCAGCTTATTGGGAGGTTCTTTTGGCTACACCTTC

v_gene: TRBV7-7
j_gene: TRBJ2-7
d_gene: TRBD2
CDR3aa: CASSTASGGAYEQYF
CDR3nt: TGTGCCAGCAGCACCGCTAGCGGGGGGGCCTACGAGCAGTACTTC

v_gene: TRBV18
j_gene: TRBJ1-1
d_gene: NA
CDR3aa: CASSPLSRSGNTEAFF
CDR3nt: TGTGCCAGCTCACCACTCAGTCGGTCGGGGAACACTGAAGCTTTCTTT

v_gene: TRBV7-2
j_gene: TRBJ2-5
d_gene: TRBD2
CDR3aa: CASSLWASGGAGSGTQYF
CDR3nt: TGTGCCAGCAGCTTATGGGCTAGCGGGGGGGCCGGTTCTGGGACCCAGTACTTC

v_gene: TRBV5-6
j_gene: TRBJ2-1
d_gene: TRBD2
CDR3aa: CASSLVWASGRDNEQFF
CDR3nt: TGTGCCAGCAGCTTGGTTTGGGCTAGCGGGAGGGACAATGAGCAGTTCTTC

v_gene: TRBV18
j_gene: TRBJ2-7
d_gene: TRBD1
CDR3aa: CASSPGQNYEQYF
CDR3nt: TGTGCCAGCTCACCGGGACAGAACTACGAGCAGTACTTC

v_gene: TRBV7-9
j_gene: TRBJ2-7
d_gene: NA
CDR3aa: CASSSQGYYEQYF
CDR3nt: TGTGCCAGCAGCTCTCAGGGGTACTACGAGCAGTACTTC

v_gene: TRBV19
j_gene: TRBJ2-1
d_gene: TRBD2
CDR3aa: CATSSSGSFPSNEQFF
CDR3nt: TGTGCCACCTCGTCTAGCGGGAGTTTCCCTTCCAATGAGCAGTTCTTC

v_gene: TRBV5-1
j_gene: TRBJ2-2
d_gene: TRBD1
CDR3aa: CASGGTGNTGELFF
CDR3nt: TGCGCCAGCGGCGGGACAGGGAACACCGGGGAGCTGTTTTTT

v_gene: TRBV5-1
j_gene: TRBJ2-3
d_gene: NA
CDR3aa: CASRLTSEGTDTQYF
CDR3nt: TGCGCCAGCAGACTAACTAGTGAAGGCACAGATACGCAGTATTTT

v_gene: TRBV27
j_gene: TRBJ2-7
d_gene: TRBD2
CDR3aa: CASRPGGRYEQYF
CDR3nt: TGTGCCAGCAGACCCGGCGGGAGATACGAGCAGTACTTC

v_gene: TRBV9
j_gene: TRBJ2-5
d_gene: NA
CDR3aa: CASSSLRGPQETQYF
CDR3nt: TGTGCCAGCAGCTCATTGCGGGGACCCCAAGAGACCCAGTACTTC

v_gene: TRBV5-4
j_gene: TRBJ2-3
d_gene: TRBD2
CDR3aa: CASSLGLAGAEDTQYF
CDR3nt: TGTGCCAGCAGCTTGGGACTAGCGGGAGCCGAAGATACGCAGTATTTT

v_gene: TRBV9
j_gene: TRBJ2-1
d_gene: TRBD2
CDR3aa: CASSPTSGTYNEQFF
CDR3nt: TGTGCCAGCAGCCCCACTAGCGGGACTTACAATGAGCAGTTCTTC

v_gene: TRBV30
j_gene: TRBJ1-4
d_gene: NA
CDR3aa: CAWSPTTTDPDEKLFF
CDR3nt: TGTGCCTGGAGTCCGACCACAACAGATCCTGATGAAAAACTGTTTTTT

v_gene: TRBV9
j_gene: TRBJ1-4
d_gene: TRBD1
CDR3aa: CASSVASTGRGSEKLFF
CDR3nt: TGTGCCAGCAGCGTAGCTTCGACAGGGCGAGGGAGTGAAAAACTGTTTTTT

v_gene: TRBV5-5
j_gene: TRBJ1-2
d_gene: NA
CDR3aa: CASSLGQVNYGYTF
CDR3nt: TGTGCCAGCAGCTTGGGCCAGGTGAACTATGGCTACACCTTC

v_gene: TRBV28
j_gene: TRBJ2-7
d_gene: TRBD2
CDR3aa: CASSEFTRTSSYEQYF
CDR3nt: TGTGCCAGCAGTGAATTCACTAGGACTAGCTCCTACGAGCAGTACTTC

v_gene: TRBV28
j_gene: TRBJ2-1
d_gene: TRBD2
CDR3aa: CVVASGGSYNEQFF
CDR3nt: TGTGTCGTTGCCTCGGGGGGCTCCTACAATGAGCAGTTCTTC